This entry describes one T cell receptor beta chain. Which antigen it targets is not known. The input lacks base qualities; no much larger clone sits a single base away. The sample is drawn from a study of glioma-infiltrating T cells (dated by TCRdb to the mid-2010s). Study-level background: Low-grade gliomas were represented by WHO grade II oligodendrogliomas or astrocytomas, and glioblastomas were represented by WHO grade IV tumors that were sampled at initial rather than recurrent diagnosis. Sequencing coverage of roughly 4- to 11-fold of some 1 million peripheral T cells was targeted for blood libraries. TCR alpha- and beta-chain repertoires were sequenced from glioma tissue, non-neoplastic brain tissue and matched peripheral blood mononuclear cells. The paired cohort was made up of three low-grade glioma patients, about 8 primary glioblastoma patients and three non-glioma patients who contributed non-neoplastic brain tissue. To measure divergence between tissue and blood T-cell populations, each tissue-infiltrating repertoire was compared with the peripheral blood repertoire of the same patient. Before surgery, glioma patients were given dexamethasone for six or fewer days. The investigation overall reported the following: The group comparisons were based on small numbers of patients: three non-neoplastic, three low-grade glioma and several glioblastoma patients. Tissue and blood shared very few CDR3 sequences, a result attributed to high CDR3 diversity and limited sampling. VJ-independent divergence between tissue and blood was below expectation in non-neoplastic patients but above expectation in all gliomas, especially low-grade gliomas. A signature set of shared blood CDR3 motifs marked patients with low tissue-blood divergence and was depleted in highly divergent patients.

Surgical brain or tumor specimens were cryofrozen in liquid nitrogen immediately after resection, and peripheral blood cells were collected concurrently. The iRepertoire nested amplicon-rescue multiplex PCR (arm-PCR) platform was used to amplify TCR alpha and beta CDR3 regions from RNA. The input for one-step reverse transcription and amplification was roughly 85-400 ng of tissue mRNA or PBMC total RNA. Following bead purification, Illumina adapters were added through a secondary multiplex PCR, and the libraries were then gel-purified between 200 and 400 bp. The libraries contained internal 6-nucleotide barcodes that were used for demultiplexing. Sequencing of libraries was performed on an Illumina MiSeq with 2x220 or 2x250 nucleotide paired-end reads. Processing in the source paper ran as follows. Paired reads were merged using FLASH 1.2.11 and aligned with BWA-MEM to the GRCh37 human genome, and TRA and TRB reads were then extracted. V and J assignment used an IMGT-derived reference of cassette sequences and CDR3 motifs that included pseudogenes. Reads were translated in three frames, and productive CDR3s were defined by a C…FGXG motif without stop codons. Clonotypes were defined as unique combinations of V-J cassette pair and CDR3 amino acid sequence. Reads were filtered by Hamming distance, with the threshold set by the sequence error rate of each sample in mapped regions. TCRdb passed the public sequencing reads through fastp at Q25 and MiXCR, retaining productive beta sequences. Here each entry gathers all rows of one CDR3 protein and keeps the most common genes and DNA. The V and J calls and clone size are TCRdb's, not the authors'. Present in this sample are about 410,000 distinct CDR3 sequences, about two fifths of which were seen just once. The ten most abundant clones make up about 12% of the sample.

Sequences were obtained from glioma tissue, nonneoplastic brain tissue, or PBMCs (not recorded which). This receptor was obtained from a human donor with low-grade glioma or glioblastoma, undergoing nonglioma brain surgery, or in good health (not recorded which).

The CDR3 protein is CSAILFSGSPHEQYF. The sequence in DNA is TGCAGTGCTATCTTATTTAGCGGGAGTCCCCACGAGCAGTACTTC. The rearrangement combines TRBV20-1 with TRBJ2-3, and TRBD2 matches 9 of the central bases. The J call may be wrong; the DNA end is better matched by TRBJ2-7. The CDR3 runs 15 amino acids, cysteine and phenylalanine included. Only the CDR3 part of the read is kept: 45 bases, read in frame from the first base. Sequences DFQATT (CDR1) and SNEGSKA (CDR2) are obtained from the germline V gene (reference sequence).